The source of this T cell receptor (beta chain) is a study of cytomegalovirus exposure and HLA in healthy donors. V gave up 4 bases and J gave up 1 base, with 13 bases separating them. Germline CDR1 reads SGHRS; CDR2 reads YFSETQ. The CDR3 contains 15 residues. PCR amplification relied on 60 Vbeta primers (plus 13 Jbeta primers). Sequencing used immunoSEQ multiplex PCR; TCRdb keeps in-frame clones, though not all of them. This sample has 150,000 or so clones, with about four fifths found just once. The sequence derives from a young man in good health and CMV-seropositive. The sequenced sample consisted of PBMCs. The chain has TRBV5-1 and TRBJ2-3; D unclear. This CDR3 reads CASSISGEGTDTQYF. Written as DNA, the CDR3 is TGCGCCAGCAGCATCTCAGGTGAAGGCACAGATACGCAGTATTTT.